The present T cell receptor (beta chain) was sequenced within a study of T cell responses to AZD1222 COVID-19 vaccine. The data were produced by immunoSEQ multiplex PCR, yet TCRdb's version contains in-frame clones alone and is incomplete. The sample carries over 110,000 clones, 85% to 90% recorded once. The receptor comes from an adult who received the AZD1222 COVID-19 vaccine. The material sequenced was peripheral blood, taken 28 days after the second AZD1222 dose.

The chain's CDR3 is CASSPQGAGDGYTF. CDR3 nucleotide sequence: TGCGCCAGCAGCCCACAGGGGGCTGGGGATGGCTACACCTTC. V is TRBV5-1 and J is TRBJ1-2; 9 bases are shared with TRBD1. Looked up from germline, CDR1 is SGHRS and CDR2 is YFSETQ. V was pared by 4 bases and J by 6 bases, with 7 bases of the junction left unmatched. The CDR3 length is 14 residues. Supplemented by reference TRBV5-1 and TRBJ1-2, the full variable domain reads KAGVTQTPRYLIKTRGQQVTLSCSPISGHRSVSWYQQTPGQGLQFLFEYFSETQRNKGNFPGRFSGRQFSNSRSEMNVSTLELGDSALYLCASSPQGAGDGYTFGSGTRLTVV.